The 11 T cell receptor beta chains in this list originate from one sample, sequenced in a study of shared clonotypes between healthy human individuals (dated by TCRdb to about 2020). The method behind the library was the immunoSEQ multiplex PCR assay. Sourced from immuneACCESS, this table was stored by TCRdb with only in-frame sequences that have V and J called. A share of the clones is absent; for the studies checked, an unresolved V gene accounts for under half, and the remainder has no known explanation. Across this sample there are around 940,000 clones, with approximately 76% seen only once. About 1.5% of the sample lies in the top ten. Sequencing was performed on memory CD4+ T cells sorted from blood. What this sample's cell subset or site label stands for: CD45RA-negative fraction. Receptors originate from a man younger than 35 in good health.

The chain carries TRBV5-4 and TRBJ1-3; a weak D match, TRBD1 (5 bases). V was cut by 3 bases and J by 0 bases, with 16 bases left in between. The V gene's germline CDR1 is SGHNT and CDR2 YYREEE (reference sequence). This CDR3 contains 17 residues. The CDR3, as DNA: TGTGCCAGCAGCTCACCCTCCCAGGGTTTCTCTGGAAACACCATATATTTT. This translates into CASSSPSQGFSGNTIYF.

This clone was seen a handful of times. In the same sample, other DNA sequences code for this CDR3. The V and J genes are TRBV7-9 and TRBJ2-7; 7 bases are shared with TRBD2. Germline-derived CDR1 and CDR2 are SEHNR and FQNEAQ (reference sequence). The V and J ends lost 5 bases and 0 bases, in that order; junction bases with no gene match: 4. This CDR3 contains 14 residues. The CDR3 sequence is CASSSGGSSYEQYF. DNA of the CDR3: TGTGCCAGCAGCAGCGGCGGGAGCTCCTACGAGCAGTACTTC.

On this clone: This same CDR3 is encoded by further DNA sequences in the sample. The V and J genes are TRBV7-2 and TRBJ2-5; D call uncertain. From germline, CDR1 is SGHTA and CDR2 FQGNSA. This CDR3 has 13 amino acids. Trimming cost V 5 bases and J 5 bases, with 12 bases left between them. The chain's CDR3 is CASSRKAGETQYF. The CDR3 nucleotides read TGTGCCAGCAGCCGTAAGGCCGGGGAGACCCAGTACTTC.

As regards this clone: The same CDR3 arises from other DNA sequences in this sample as well. V is TRBV5-1 and J is TRBJ2-7; 10 positions agree with TRBD2. Germline V lookup: CDR1 SGHRS, CDR2 YFSETQ. The CDR3 spans 14 residues. The V gene end was trimmed by 4 bases and the J gene end by 2 bases; junction bases not matched to a gene: 3. The CDR3 spells CASSSGGETYEQYF. The CDR3 nucleotides are TGCGCCAGCAGCAGCGGGGGGGAAACCTACGAGCAGTACTTC.

The gene calls are TRBV5-1 and TRBJ2-1, with a possible D match to TRBD2 (5 bases). Germline loops: CDR1 SGHRS, CDR2 YFSETQ. The V gene lost 4 bases and the J gene lost 2 bases, with 10 bases spanning the gap. This CDR3 contains 14 residues. CDR3 DNA: TGCGCCAGCAGCGTGGACTCGACCTACAATGAGCAGTTCTTC. Encoded protein: CASSVDSTYNEQFF.

V is TRBV4-1 and J is TRBJ1-2; D gene uncertain. With 0 bases removed from V and 2 bases from J, the gap between germline ends came to 16 bases. Germline V gives CDR1 MGHRA, CDR2 YSYEKL. The CDR3 is 17 residues long. The CDR3 DNA follows: TGCGCCAGCAGCCAAGATAACACTAACCCCCTCAACTATGGCTACACCTTC. It specifies CASSQDNTNPLNYGYTF.

The J gene is TRBJ1-4, the V gene TRBV6-1, with D unresolved. With 4 bases removed from V and 5 bases from J, the gap between germline ends came to 8 bases. CDR3 length: 13 amino acids. Per germline, CDR1 MNHNS and CDR2 SASEGT. As DNA, the CDR3 is TGTGCCAGCAGTGTGCTCGGCAATGAAAAACTGTTTTTT. As protein: CASSVLGNEKLFF.

This chain connects TRBV12-2 to TRBJ2-7; the table's D call TRBD2 went unverified against the DNA. TRBV12-2 is described as a pseudogene. This CDR3 has 15 amino acids. CDR3 sequence (DNA): TGTGCAAGTCGCCCCTGGACTAGGCCCCTCTACGAGCAGTACTTC. Translating it yields CASRPWTRPLYEQYF.

This clone was recorded only once. The CDR3 is CASSLDRGPHEQYF. In DNA form, the CDR3 reads TGTGCCAGCAGCTTGGACAGGGGTCCCCACGAGCAGTACTTC. The V and J genes are TRBV11-2 and TRBJ2-7; 9 bases are shared with TRBD1. V lost 3 bases and J lost 5; bases outside the gene matches: 5. The CDR3 is 14 residues long. CDR1 is SGHAT, CDR2 FQNNGV, per germline.

The rearrangement joins TRBV18 to TRBJ2-4; a weak D match, TRBD1 (7 bases). The germline V gene encodes CDR1 KGHSH and CDR2 LQKENI. The V and J ends lost 3 bases and 6 bases respectively, with 12 bases between them. The CDR3 contains 14 residues. CDR3 in amino acids: CASSPAGQLNIQYF. CDR3 bases: TGTGCCAGCTCACCCGCGGGACAGCTAAACATTCAGTACTTC.

The J gene is TRBJ2-3, the V gene TRBV21-1; TRBD1 is taken as the D call from the table, unchecked against the DNA. TRBV21-1 is a known pseudogene. The length of the CDR3 is 16 residues. This CDR3 is CASTSVRRGQTDTQYF. The CDR3 DNA reads TGTGCCAGCACCTCCGTAAGGAGGGGGCAGACAGATACGCAGTATTTT.